This T cell receptor (beta chain) was found in a study of cytomegalovirus exposure and HLA in healthy donors. Study background: Falling in the Caucasian-associated ancestry cluster were about four fifths of under 450 genotyped donors. Study observations and caveats: In an earlier analysis, most TCR beta V segments were productive about 87% or about 30% of the time. Altogether, 164 TCR beta chains were recorded as cytomegalovirus-associated. The records held CMV serostatus as the only immune exposure information.

Germline CDR1 reads SSHAT; CDR2 reads FNYEAQ (reference sequence). The CDR3 contains 15 residues. Primers: 60 Vbeta forward and 13 Jbeta reverse. The assay was immunoSEQ multiplex PCR, and TCRdb's table has in-frame clones only and misses some. The sample consists of 150,000 to 200,000 clones, around 72% of them appearing once. About this clone: Its target is not known. One end of the junction fails to match germline, which may point to a read error.

The V call is TRBV7-7, the J call TRBJ1-1; D unresolved. The sequence was obtained from a man aged 50 to 59 in good health and CMV-seronegative. Sequences were obtained from PBMCs. The CDR3 region is CASSLPLRGRTEAFF. The CDR3 coding sequence is TGTGCTAGCAGCTTACCTCTGCGAGGAAGGACTGAAGCTTTCTTT.